This TCR beta chain was sequenced during a study of blood T cell repertoires in COVID-19. Overall study: Collection of acute and convalescent COVID-19 samples took place in the United States, Italy and Spain. T cells, B-cell-depleted T cells, or PBMCs supplied cDNA or gDNA.

Assay used: immunoSEQ multiplex PCR; TCRdb lists only in-frame clones, some missing. The sample includes about 210,000 clones, around 90% of them seen just once. The CDR3 consists of 15 residues. V dropped 8 bases and J dropped 0 bases, with 15 bases sitting between them. The germline CDR1 and CDR2 sequences are SGHTA and FQGTGA. The genes are TRBV7-3 and TRBJ2-3, with D possibly TRBD2 on 6 matching bases. This TCR was sampled from a man aged 25 to 45 with acute or convalescent COVID-19. The sample comprised peripheral blood. The CDR3 loop reads CASAPSGTSTDTQYF. CDR3 nucleotides: TGTGCCAGCGCTCCCTCGGGGACTAGCACAGATACGCAGTATTTT.